This passage covers 12 T cell receptor beta chains from one sample sequenced in a study of T cells in tuberculosis. Data came from immunoSEQ multiplex PCR; TCRdb stores just in-frame clones and leaves some out. The table records about 34,000 clones, 75% to 95% of them present only once. Time point specified: new active TB diagnosis, blood taken before or within 7 days of starting treatment. The starting material was PBMCs, obtained at tuberculosis diagnosis. Receptors were obtained from an adult with tuberculosis.

This rearrangement joins TRBV19 to TRBJ1-2; 7 bases are shared with TRBD1. V was clipped by 6 bases and J by 8 bases; unmatched bases: 6. CDR1 is LNHDA and CDR2 is SQIVND in the germline V gene (reference sequence). This CDR3 spans 12 amino acids. The CDR3 nucleotides are TGTGCCAGTAGGTTGACAGGGTACGGCTACACCTTC. The encoded protein is CASRLTGYGYTF.

The chain carries TRBV10-3 and TRBJ2-3, with TRBD1 matching over 10 bases. In germline, CDR1 is ENHRY, CDR2 SYGVKD. V shed 2 bases and J 1 base; nucleotides not matched to a gene: 3. The CDR3 loop spans 16 amino acids. The CDR3 region has the DNA TGTGCCATCAGTGAGCCGGGGACAGGGGGCACAGATACGCAGTATTTT. The encoded protein is CAISEPGTGGTDTQYF.

The chain combines TRBV5-1 with TRBJ2-3, with 7 nucleotides matching TRBD2. The CDR3 length is 15 residues. Germline CDR1 is SGHRS and CDR2 is YFSETQ. J was trimmed by 2 bases and V by 3 bases; bases with no gene match: 6. CDR3 DNA: TGCGCCAGCAGCTCCCGGGGGGACCACACAGATACGCAGTATTTT. It translates to CASSSRGDHTDTQYF.

The chain is built from TRBV7-2 and TRBJ2-2; D uncertain. There are 12 residues in the CDR3. The V end lost 4 bases, the J end lost 3 bases, and 3 bases lay between the germline ends. Germline loops: CDR1 SGHTA, CDR2 FQGNSA. The CDR3 sequence: CASSSYTGELFF. The DNA of the CDR3 is TGTGCCAGCAGCTCTTACACCGGGGAGCTGTTTTTT.

This chain joins TRBV15 and TRBJ1-4, with a weak D call TRBD1 (6 bases). V gave up 0 bases and J gave up 7 bases, with 15 bases separating them. The CDR3 totals 16 residues. CDR1 and CDR2 from the germline V gene are LNHNV and YYDKDF (reference sequence). CDR3 sequence: CATSRDSLQGAEKLFF. CDR3 nucleotides: TGTGCCACCAGCAGAGATTCGCTACAGGGTGCTGAAAAACTGTTTTTT.

V usage is TRBV10-3 and J usage is TRBJ2-1; 7 bases map to TRBD1. The CDR3 length is 16 residues. The junction had 4 bases not matched to a gene; V was cut back by 2 bases and J by 0 bases. Germline V gene sequence: CDR1 ENHRY, CDR2 SYGVKD. The CDR3 reads CAISEVQGSSYNEQFF. CDR3 coding DNA: TGTGCCATCAGTGAGGTACAGGGGAGCTCCTACAATGAGCAGTTCTTC.

The chain recombines TRBV28 with TRBJ1-2; D gene ambiguous. The CDR3 spans 14 residues. The V and J ends lost 7 bases and 3 bases respectively, with 15 bases between them. The V gene's germline CDR1 is MDHEN and CDR2 SYDVKM. CDR3 coding DNA: TGTGCCAGCATCCGGGGTGAAGGGTACTATGGCTACACCTTC. Its protein product is CASIRGEGYYGYTF.

The genes are TRBV30 and TRBJ2-2, with D perhaps TRBD1 (5 bases). CDR1 is GTSNPN, CDR2 SVGIG, per germline (reference sequence). Trimming removed 4 bases from V and 1 base from J, with 7 bases in between. CDR3 size: 13 residues. Here the CDR3 reads CAWTDRNTGELFF. The CDR3 coding sequence is TGTGCCTGGACCGACAGGAACACCGGGGAGCTGTTTTTT.

This sequence joins TRBV6-4 and TRBJ2-6; 9 bases are shared with TRBD2. CDR1 and CDR2 from the germline V gene are MRHNA and SNTAGT. V lost 5 bases, J lost 12 bases, and 11 bases stayed unmatched. The CDR3 is made up of 15 amino acids. This CDR3 is CASSQSTAGGSVLTF. The DNA for the CDR3 is TGTGCCAGCAGTCAAAGCACGGCGGGAGGGTCCGTCCTGACTTTC.

V and J are TRBV6-7 and TRBJ2-7, with D possibly matching TRBD2 (6 bases). TRBV6-7 is labeled an ORF, and its function is uncertain. Trimming took off 1 base at V and 2 bases at J, with 6 bases between the two ends. The CDR3 length is 13 residues. CDR3 DNA: TGTGCCAGCAGTTACTGGGGGGCCTACGAGCAGTACTTC. It codes for CASSYWGAYEQYF.

The chain employs TRBV4-2 and TRBJ2-5; a weak D match, TRBD2 (5 bases). CDR3 size: 16 residues. Trimming removed 0 bases at V and 4 bases at J, with 15 bases between. In germline, CDR1 is LGHNA, CDR2 YNFKEQ. The CDR3 coding sequence is TGTGCCAGCAGCCAAGATGGAGGCCGGAGAGGAGAGACCCAGTACTTC. This encodes CASSQDGGRRGETQYF.

The genes are TRBV27 and TRBJ1-6; a weak D match, TRBD1 (6 bases). Per the germline V gene, CDR1 is MNHEY and CDR2 is SMNVEV (reference sequence). The CDR3 spans 17 residues. Trimming cost V 6 bases and J 0 bases, with 15 bases left between them. The CDR3 coding sequence is TGTGCCAGCAGGTCAGACAGGTTTAGCTCCTATAATTCACCCCTCCACTTT. Translated, it gives CASRSDRFSSYNSPLHF.